Listed below are T cell receptor beta chains from one sample, sequenced in a study of post-analysis software for immune sequencing data. MiXCR, applied by TCRdb to the PCR reads, yields one record per CDR3 protein. The sample contains some 690,000 distinct CDR3 sequences, approximately 59% of which appear only once. The sample was blood. The receptor source for this set is a girl aged 2-10 years with multiple sclerosis. Each CDR3 is given without its conserved first and last residue.

V gene	J gene	CDR3 protein
TRBV27	TRBJ1-5	ASGKGYNQPQH
TRBV2	TRBJ2-1	ASSEARSYNEQF
TRBV29-1	TRBJ1-1	SVAAGALGRYTEAF
TRBV7-2	TRBJ2-5	ASSLSGRAEETQY
TRBV7-7	TRBJ2-1	ASSSSLAGGRNEQF
TRBV9	TRBJ1-2	ASSVAEGPLYGYT
TRBV6-5	TRBJ2-1	ASSRGSSYNERF
TRBV27	TRBJ2-2	ASSFGQGRTGELF
TRBV4-1	TRBJ2-7	ASSQARTSYEQY
TRBV11-2	TRBJ2-7	ASSLVSTYEQY
TRBV5-1	TRBJ2-5	ASSLVGSQETQY
TRBV29-1	TRBJ1-2	TDTVGPQYDGYT
TRBV20-1	TRBJ1-5	SALIPSKNQPQH
TRBV5-4	TRBJ2-6	ASSRGLAETSGANVLT
TRBV29-1	TRBJ1-2	SVDNSYGYT
TRBV7-2	TRBJ2-1	ASSLGPGHKDEQF
TRBV6-1	.	ASSEGLRGYEQY
TRBV5-1	TRBJ2-3	ASSLSGVDTQY
TRBV10-2	.	ASSEDGLARETQY
TRBV6-5	TRBJ2-1	ASSYLKTSGYNEQF
TRBV28	TRBJ1-2	ASKKYYGYT
TRBV6-1	TRBJ1-5	ASSRVLQGQWSNQPQH
TRBV29-1	TRBJ2-1	SVDKLLALRMNEQF
TRBV6-2/TRBV6-3	TRBJ2-2	ASRRRKLNTGELF
TRBV7-9	TRBJ2-5	ANRPYYQTQETQY
TRBV5-1	TRBJ2-5	ASSLGTAIERY
TRBV7-9	TRBJ1-4	ASSSPTRQAMNEKLF
TRBV5-1	TRBJ1-2	ASSLGREAGYT
TRBV2	TRBJ2-1	ASSRDRASYNEQF
TRBV12-3/TRBV12-4	TRBJ2-5	ASSPGVAGDHFQETQY
TRBV28	TRBJ1-4	ASSLEVAEPTANEKRF
TRBV4-1	TRBJ2-3	ASSQQVTQY
TRBV20-1	TRBJ2-1	SARPPGAYNEQF
TRBV6-6	TRBJ2-7	ASSYGTATYEQY
TRBV7-9	TRBJ2-5	ASSSGSYQETQY
TRBV6-2/TRBV6-3	TRBJ2-6	ASTYPDRVSGANVLT
TRBV4-3	TRBJ2-3	ASSQGEGGTQY
TRBV7-9	TRBJ2-3	ASSRPGGPGDTQY
TRBV20-1	TRBJ2-1	SASSLTGGHSFDEQF
TRBV28	TRBJ1-5	ASTSPGQGLEGNQPQH
TRBV4-1	TRBJ2-1	ASSQEGLAGGHLRDEQF
TRBV11-2	TRBJ2-3	ASSLGETRGTDTQY
TRBV5-1	TRBJ2-3	ASSAGDTDTQY
TRBV2	TRBJ2-2	ASSESGTGNTGELF
TRBV10-3	TRBJ2-1	AISHTAGEQF
TRBV6-5	TRBJ1-1	ASSPSWTGPSPAF
TRBV4-1	TRBJ2-7	ASSAVANYEQY
TRBV20-1	TRBJ2-1	SARDRRAYNEQF
TRBV20-1	TRBJ1-4	SARSTQSEKLF
TRBV5-1	TRBJ2-1	ASSNPAGTSGSSEQF
TRBV5-1	TRBJ2-5	ASSLDGRAETQY
TRBV5-1	TRBJ2-5	ASKQGVSQETQY
TRBV6-5	TRBJ2-7	ASSGRQKTSYEQY